The rows below give T cell receptor beta chains drawn from one sample of a study of blood T cell repertoires in COVID-19. Some clones are missing from TCRdb's copy, which holds only in-frame ones; the method was immunoSEQ multiplex PCR. The profile shows around 370,000 clones, 88% of them singletons. The sample was PBMCs or T cells enriched from blood (not recorded which). The receptor set was obtained from a woman younger than 35 who had recovered from COVID-19. Both conserved end residues are part of each CDR3. The order of the fields is V gene, clone size, CDR3 length, D gene, J gene, CDR3 protein, CDR3 DNA. The D gene is left open where the match is weak. Clone size is not always given. Where it is, it says once, few, many or a class for expanded clones.

>TRBV30|NA|12|TRBD2|TRBJ2-3
CAWRPGGGTQYF
TGTGCCTGGAGGCCGGGAGGTGGTACGCAGTATTTT
>TRBV18|once|14|NA|TRBJ1-1
CASSPGSANTEAFF
TGTGCCAGCTCACCAGGCAGCGCCAACACTGAAGCTTTCTTT
>TRBV24-1|NA|13|NA|TRBJ2-7
CATSDPDRREQYF
TGTGCCACCAGTGACCCCGACAGGCGCGAGCAGTACTTC
>TRBV5-4|NA|14|TRBD2|TRBJ2-3
CASSLRGGTDTQYF
TGTGCCAGCAGCTTACGGGGGGGCACAGATACGCAGTATTTT
>TRBV6-1|NA|15|NA|TRBJ1-6
CASSEETWGNSPLHF
TGTGCCAGCAGTGAAGAAACATGGGGCAATTCACCCCTCCACTTT
>TRBV19|once|13|NA|TRBJ2-7
CASASSEEGEQYF
TGTGCCAGTGCGTCATCTGAGGAGGGCGAGCAGTACTTC
>TRBV18|NA|18|NA|TRBJ1-3
CASSPRPTLDLFGNTIYF
TGTGCCAGCTCACCGCGGCCCACCCTTGACCTTTTTGGAAACACCATATATTTT
>TRBV10-3|NA|13|NA|TRBJ2-2
CAITGVDTGELFF
TGTGCCATCACAGGGGTAGACACCGGGGAGCTGTTTTTT
>TRBV6-5|NA|15|NA|TRBJ1-1
CASSYPGHQNTEAFF
TGTGCCAGCAGTTACCCTGGACACCAGAACACTGAAGCTTTCTTT
>TRBV4-1|NA|15|NA|TRBJ1-5
CASSQLKESNQPQHF
TGCGCCAGCAGCCAACTTAAGGAGTCCAATCAGCCCCAGCATTTT
>TRBV12-1|NA|17|NA|TRBJ1-3
CASPRTGMHLSGNTIYF
TGTGCCAGCCCGCGGACAGGGATGCACCTCTCTGGAAACACCATATATTTT
>TRBV20-1|once|11|TRBD2|TRBJ2-7
CSARGEGEQYF
TGCAGTGCTAGAGGGGAGGGGGAGCAGTACTTC
>TRBV6-1|few|14|TRBD1|TRBJ1-2
CASSEGTGGDGYTF
TGTGCCAGCAGTGAGGGGACAGGGGGCGATGGCTACACCTTC
>TRBV6-4|many|14|TRBD2|TRBJ2-3
CASSDSSGADTQYF
TGTGCCAGCAGTGACTCTAGCGGGGCAGATACGCAGTATTTT
>TRBV6-5|NA|14|NA|TRBJ1-3
CASRPGGSGNTIYF
TGTGCCAGCAGGCCAGGAGGGTCTGGAAACACCATATATTTT
>TRBV5-4|NA|14|TRBD1|TRBJ1-6
CASSVGQGNSPLHF
TGTGCCAGCAGCGTGGGACAGGGTAATTCACCCCTCCACTTT
>TRBV4-2|NA|14|TRBD1|TRBJ2-2
CASSTGQEAGELFF
TGTGCCAGCAGCACGGGACAGGAGGCCGGGGAGCTGTTTTTT
>TRBV7-6|NA|12|NA|TRBJ1-2
CASSLDGYGYTF
TGTGCCAGCAGCTTAGACGGTTATGGCTACACCTTC
>TRBV19|NA|18|TRBD1|TRBJ1-5
CASSTPGTGVGGDQPQHF
TGTGCCAGTAGTACCCCCGGGACAGGGGTGGGTGGGGATCAGCCCCAGCATTTT
>TRBV5-4|NA|14|NA|TRBJ1-3
CASSLGGPGNTIYF
TGTGCCAGCAGCTTGGGGGGCCCTGGAAACACCATATATTTT
>TRBV6-5|NA|13|NA|TRBJ2-7
CASSSTVPYEQYF
TGTGCCAGCAGTTCGACAGTACCCTACGAGCAGTACTTC
>TRBV27|once|15|TRBD2|TRBJ2-5
CASSWGEGKLETQYF
TGTGCCAGCAGTTGGGGGGAGGGTAAATTGGAGACCCAGTACTTC
>TRBV5-4|once|15|NA|TRBJ1-2
CASSLAAAGAYGYTF
TGTGCCAGCAGCTTGGCCGCGGCGGGTGCCTATGGCTACACCTTC
>TRBV7-3|NA|16|TRBD1|TRBJ1-2
CASSLTGAPTNYGYTF
TGTGCCAGCAGCTTGACAGGGGCTCCAACTAACTATGGCTACACCTTC
>TRBV6-2/TRBV6-3|NA|18|NA|TRBJ2-7
CASSYSKFGGDFVGEQYF
TGTGCCAGCAGTTACTCGAAATTCGGCGGGGACTTCGTCGGCGAGCAGTACTTC
>TRBV9|once|14|TRBD1|TRBJ1-2
CASSAGQGATGYTF
TGTGCCAGCAGCGCGGGACAGGGGGCGACCGGCTACACCTTC
>TRBV27|NA|14|NA|TRBJ2-7
CASSLAHRGGEQYF
TGTGCCAGCAGTTTAGCCCACAGGGGGGGCGAGCAGTACTTC
>TRBV9|NA|15|TRBD1|TRBJ1-2
CASSIRDRKPYGYTF
TGTGCCAGCAGCATCCGGGACAGAAAGCCCTATGGCTACACCTTC
>TRBV6-5|NA|12|NA|TRBJ2-5
CASRGGKETQYF
TGTGCCAGCAGAGGCGGGAAGGAGACCCAGTACTTC
>TRBV19|once|14|TRBD1|TRBJ2-4
CASSAQGQTNIQYF
TGTGCCAGTAGTGCACAGGGACAGACAAACATTCAGTACTTC
>TRBV19|NA|17|NA|TRBJ1-6
CASSIAPTGFYNSPLHF
TGTGCCAGTAGTATAGCCCCGACAGGATTCTATAATTCACCCCTCCACTTT
>TRBV30|NA|16|TRBD1|TRBJ2-7
CAWSFTAGTGPYEQYF
TGTGCCTGGAGTTTTACCGCCGGGACAGGGCCCTACGAGCAGTACTTC
>TRBV15|NA|17|NA|TRBJ1-1
CATSTTSGWTANTEAFF
TGTGCCACCAGCACCACCTCAGGGTGGACAGCGAACACTGAAGCTTTCTTT
>TRBV24-1|NA|14|TRBD1|TRBJ2-2
CATSDISGGRELFF
TGTGCCACCAGTGATATCTCAGGGGGCCGGGAGCTGTTTTTT
>TRBV6-5|NA|15|NA|TRBJ1-5
CASSRGGGGNQPQHF
TGTGCCAGCAGCCGCGGGGGCGGTGGCAATCAGCCCCAGCATTTT
>TRBV19|NA|14|NA|TRBJ1-1
CASNVWGHVSEAFF
TGTGCCAGTAACGTGTGGGGACACGTTTCCGAAGCTTTCTTT
>TRBV7-3|NA|13|TRBD1|TRBJ2-5
CASSSRGRETQYF
TGTGCCAGCAGCTCCAGGGGGCGAGAGACCCAGTACTTC
>TRBV6-6|once|11|NA|TRBJ2-7
CASSPGREQYF
TGTGCCAGCAGTCCAGGGCGCGAGCAGTACTTC
>TRBV23-1|NA|15|NA|TRBJ2-3
CASSPPGGDTDTQYF
TGCGCCAGCAGTCCCCCCGGCGGGGATACAGATACGCAGTATTTT
>TRBV28|NA|13|TRBD1|TRBJ1-4
CAGMDRDNEKLFF
TGTGCCGGGATGGACAGGGATAATGAAAAACTGTTTTTT
>TRBV6-2/TRBV6-3|NA|15|TRBD1|TRBJ1-1
CASSWDREVNTEAFF
TGTGCCAGCAGTTGGGACAGGGAGGTTAACACTGAAGCTTTCTTT
>TRBV28|once|17|NA|TRBJ1-1
CASSRGSRDGRNTEAFF
TGTGCCAGCAGCCGGGGGTCCAGGGATGGTCGGAACACTGAAGCTTTCTTT
>TRBV7-3|NA|14|NA|TRBJ2-7
CASSPQGTAYEQYF
TGTGCCAGCAGCCCACAGGGTACCGCCTACGAGCAGTACTTC
>TRBV6-5|NA|12|TRBD1|TRBJ1-5
CASRTGEQPQHF
TGTGCCTCACGAACAGGGGAACAGCCCCAGCATTTT
>TRBV28|NA|15|NA|TRBJ1-5
CASSLWGRANQPQHF
TGTGCCAGCAGTTTATGGGGCAGGGCCAATCAGCCCCAGCATTTT
>TRBV2|few|12|NA|TRBJ1-2
CASMGRAYGYTF
TGTGCCAGCATGGGCAGGGCCTATGGCTACACCTTC
>TRBV19|NA|15|NA|TRBJ2-2
CASSIIRANTGELFF
TGTGCCAGTAGTATAATCCGGGCGAACACCGGGGAGCTGTTTTTT
>TRBV6-5|NA|15|NA|TRBJ1-6
CASSQQGNYNSPLHF
TGTGCCAGCAGCCAACAGGGAAATTATAATTCACCCCTCCACTTT
>TRBV27|NA|13|NA|TRBJ2-7
CASRRQLAYEQYF
TGTGCCAGCAGAAGACAGTTAGCCTACGAGCAGTACTTC
>TRBV2|NA|11|NA|TRBJ2-5
CASGQQETQYF
TGTGCCAGCGGGCAGCAAGAGACCCAGTACTTC
>TRBV5-6|once|15|NA|TRBJ1-6
CASSLYRVVNSPLHF
TGTGCCAGCAGCTTGTACAGGGTTGTGAATTCACCCCTCCACTTT
>TRBV18|once|12|NA|TRBJ1-1
CASSRGGTEAFF
TGTGCCAGCTCTCGAGGAGGGACTGAAGCTTTCTTT
>TRBV30|NA|13|TRBD1|TRBJ1-1
CAWSDRGDTEAFF
TGTGCCTGGTCAGACAGGGGAGACACTGAAGCTTTCTTT
>TRBV18|NA|18|NA|TRBJ2-6
CASSPQIQGSSGANVLTF
TGTGCCAGCTCACCCCAGATCCAGGGTAGCTCTGGGGCCAACGTCCTGACTTTC
>TRBV14|NA|13|NA|TRBJ1-2
CASSQGSGSGYTF
TGTGCCAGCAGCCAAGGATCAGGGTCTGGCTACACCTTC
>TRBV6-4|NA|16|TRBD2|TRBJ2-1
CASSDFVSGGRNEQFF
TGTGCCAGCAGTGACTTTGTTAGCGGGGGGAGAAATGAGCAGTTCTTC
>TRBV19|NA|17|TRBD1|TRBJ1-5
CASTETGGWYSNQPQHF
TGTGCCAGTACCGAAACAGGGGGCTGGTATAGCAATCAGCCCCAGCATTTT